This paragraph covers one TCR beta chain sequence. Its target is not known. Unique molecular identifiers were carried by the TCR beta cDNA libraries. Some 500,000 cDNA molecules were recovered from an input of about 0.9 to 10 million T cells. TCRdb re-called the PCR reads through MiXCR, storing one row per CDR3 protein. The table includes under 650,000 distinct CDR3 sequences, about 40% detected once. This entry is derived from a study of post-analysis software for immune sequencing data. Across the whole study: Multiple sclerosis in the patients followed relapsing-remitting, secondary progressive and progressive-relapsing courses.

The CDR3 contains 14 residues. Trimming took 1 base from V and 10 from J, leaving 15 bases between them. CDR1 and CDR2 (germline): SGHDT, YYEEEE. Study-level results: The study found significantly lower normalized Chao1 diversity in multiple sclerosis patients than in controls. Several TRBV segments were more frequent in patients than controls; TRBV5-6, TRBV5-1 and TRBV20-1 belonged to this group. Co-batched samples clustered tightly together by F measure.

The sequence derives from a girl under 18 with multiple sclerosis. The chain links TRBV5-6 to TRBJ2-1; D is tentatively TRBD1 or TRBD2 (5 bases each). Sequencing was carried out using blood. For the CDR3, the DNA is TGTGCCAGCAGCTTGCGGGAAACGGGACCGGAGCAGTTCTTC. Its protein is CASSLRETGPEQFF.